Below, 14 T cell receptor beta chains from the same sample are listed, as sequenced in a study of blood T cell repertoires in COVID-19. Here immunoSEQ multiplex PCR was the method, and the copy in TCRdb shows in-frame clones only, minus some. The data show about 140,000 clones, around 76% seen once. The specimen was peripheral blood. The receptors derive from a man older than 75 with acute or convalescent COVID-19.

This rearrangement joins TRBV5-1 to TRBJ1-1; 9 positions match TRBD1. The ends lost 3 bases at V and 7 bases at J; junction bases unmatched: 10. Germline loops: CDR1 SGHRS, CDR2 YFSETQ. The CDR3 has 15 residues. The CDR3 loop is CASSSGYTGGDEAFF. The CDR3 DNA is TGCGCCAGCAGCTCGGGATACACAGGGGGCGATGAAGCTTTCTTT.

J is TRBJ1-2 and V is TRBV6-4; 8 bases line up with TRBD1. After removal of 6 bases from V and 8 bases from J, the junction contained 23 bases not matched to a gene. This CDR3 region has 18 residues. From germline, CDR1 is MRHNA and CDR2 SNTAGT. The CDR3 DNA reads TGTGCCAGCAGGTCCCCGACAAATACAGGGGGTCCGAGGTGCGGCTACACCTTC. Residues: CASRSPTNTGGPRCGYTF.

The CDR3 region is CASSAGQVNTEAFF. CDR3 nucleotide sequence: TGTGCCAGCAGCGCCGGACAGGTGAACACTGAAGCTTTCTTT. The rearrangement joins TRBV7-9 to TRBJ1-1, with 7 bases matching TRBD1. The ends lost 5 bases at V and 0 bases at J; junction bases unmatched: 3. The CDR3 contains 14 residues. The germline CDR1 and CDR2 sequences are SEHNR and FQNEAQ (reference sequence).

J is TRBJ1-4 and V is TRBV6-6; D call uncertain. The CDR3 is 11 residues long. The ends were cut back, 8 bases at V and 7 bases at J, with 8 bases in the middle. The germline V gene encodes CDR1 MNHNY and CDR2 SVGAGI (reference sequence). The CDR3 here is CASLDTEKLFF. The CDR3 DNA follows: TGTGCCAGCTTAGACACTGAAAAACTGTTTTTT.

The CDR3 region has the DNA TGTGCCAGTAGTGGAGACAGGGGCAACACAGATACGCAGTATTTT. It translates to CASSGDRGNTDTQYF. J is TRBJ2-3 and V is TRBV19, with 8 bases aligning to TRBD1. V shed 5 bases, J shed 2 bases, and the junction held 6 bases outside the gene matches. This CDR3 contains 15 residues. CDR1 and CDR2 from the germline V gene are LNHDA and SQIVND (reference sequence). Using reference TRBV19 and TRBJ2-3 for the parts outside the CDR3, the full variable domain is DGGITQSPKYLFRKEGQNVTLSCEQNLNHDAMYWYRQDPGQGLRLIYYSQIVNDFQKGDIAEGYSVSREKKESFPLTVTSAQKNPTAFYLCASSGDRGNTDTQYFGPGTRLTVL.

The V gene is TRBV2, the J gene TRBJ2-5; 11 positions agree with TRBD2. The V and J ends lost 4 bases and 5 bases, in that order; junction bases with no gene match: 6. The CDR3 is 15 residues long. The germline V gene encodes CDR1 SNHLY and CDR2 FYNNEI. CDR3 DNA: TGTGCCAGCAGTGGTAGCGGGGGGGTGAGTGAGACCCAGTACTTC. As protein: CASSGSGGVSETQYF. Using reference TRBV2 and TRBJ2-5 for the parts outside the CDR3, the full variable domain is EPEVTQTPSHQVTQMGQEVILRCVPISNHLYFYWYRQILGQKVEFLVSFYNNEISEKSEIFDDQFSVERPDGSNFTLKIRSTKLEDSAMYFCASSGSGGVSETQYFGPGTRLLVL.

The chain links TRBV28 to TRBJ1-4; TRBD1 matches 7 bases. Germline CDR1 MDHEN, CDR2 SYDVKM. Losses at the gene ends were 6 bases for V and 7 bases for J; bases not matched to a gene: 5. The CDR3 has 13 residues. CDR3 coding DNA: TGTGCCAGCAGAAAAAGGGACAGTGAAAAACTGTTTTTT. Amino acids: CASRKRDSEKLFF.

The V and J genes are TRBV10-3 and TRBJ1-2, with TRBD1 matching 11 bases. Germline CDR1 ENHRY, CDR2 SYGVKD. V lost 4 bases and J lost 2; bases outside the gene matches: 3. The CDR3 runs to 15 residues. CDR3 sequence reads: CAISAGTGGNYGYTF. CDR3 sequence (DNA): TGTGCCATCAGTGCCGGGACAGGGGGAAACTATGGCTACACCTTC.

This clone was detected only a few times. The rearrangement uses TRBV5-8 and TRBJ1-5; D may be TRBD1 (5 bases). The CDR3 is 15 residues long. Between the trimmed V and J ends, which lost 0 bases and 1 base, there was a span of 8 bases. Germline assignment: CDR1 SGHTS and CDR2 YDEGEE. CDR3 sequence (DNA): TGTGCCAGCAGCTTGGTGGCAGGGAGCAATCAGCCCCAGCATTTT. As protein: CASSLVAGSNQPQHF.

Regarding this clone: The germline gene is not matched at one end of the junction; a read error may be the cause. The chain uses TRBV20-1 and TRBJ2-1; perhaps TRBD1 as D (5 bases). CDR3 length: 9 residues. Germline assignment: CDR1 DFQATT and CDR2 SNEGSKA (reference sequence). CDR3 DNA: TGCAGTGTGAACAGGCAAACACTCTTC. This codes for CSVNRQTLF.

The J gene is TRBJ2-3, the V gene TRBV11-2, with a possible D match to TRBD2 (6 bases). This CDR3 contains 16 residues. Germline CDR1 and CDR2: SGHAT and FQNNGV. V lost 3 bases, J lost 4 bases, and 17 bases lay in between. For the CDR3, the DNA is TGTGCCAGCAGCTTGGGAGGACGGACGTTCCCAGATACGCAGTATTTT. The encoded protein is CASSLGGRTFPDTQYF.

This chain uses TRBV19 with TRBJ2-2; maybe TRBD1 (6 bases). V was clipped by 7 bases and J by 4 bases, with 16 bases between them. The CDR3 is made up of 15 amino acids. The germline V gene has CDR1 LNHDA and CDR2 SQIVND (reference sequence). CDR3 amino acids: CASTQGPYITGELFF. DNA of the CDR3: TGTGCCAGTACCCAGGGGCCTTATATCACCGGGGAGCTGTTTTTT. Complete variable domain (other parts from reference TRBV19 and TRBJ2-2): DGGITQSPKYLFRKEGQNVTLSCEQNLNHDAMYWYRQDPGQGLRLIYYSQIVNDFQKGDIAEGYSVSREKKESFPLTVTSAQKNPTAFYLCASTQGPYITGELFFGEGSRLTVL.

The chain joins TRBV7-9 to TRBJ2-7; 8 nucleotides agree with TRBD2. CDR3 length: 15 residues. From germline, CDR1 is SEHNR and CDR2 FQNEAQ (reference sequence). The V segment lost 5 bases and the J segment 0 bases; nucleotides outside the gene matches: 6. CDR3 protein: CASSPRLASSYEQYF. The CDR3 DNA reads as TGTGCCAGCAGCCCCAGACTAGCGAGCTCCTACGAGCAGTACTTC. Full variable domain (missing parts from reference TRBV7-9 and TRBJ2-7): DTGVSQNPRHKITKRGQNVTFRCDPISEHNRLYWYRQTLGQGPEFLTYFQNEAQLEKSRLLSDRFSAERPKGSFSTLEIQRTEQGDSAMYLCASSPRLASSYEQYFGPGTRLTVT.

The V call is TRBV2, the J call TRBJ1-1; no clear D. V gave up 6 bases and J gave up 0 bases, with 8 bases separating them. CDR1 and CDR2 from the germline V gene are SNHLY and FYNNEI. The CDR3 has 13 residues. Written as DNA, the CDR3 is TGTGCCAGCAGCACCCACATGAACACTGAAGCTTTCTTT. It yields the protein CASSTHMNTEAFF. Using reference TRBV2 and TRBJ1-1 for the parts outside the CDR3, the full variable domain is EPEVTQTPSHQVTQMGQEVILRCVPISNHLYFYWYRQILGQKVEFLVSFYNNEISEKSEIFDDQFSVERPDGSNFTLKIRSTKLEDSAMYFCASSTHMNTEAFFGQGTRLTVV.